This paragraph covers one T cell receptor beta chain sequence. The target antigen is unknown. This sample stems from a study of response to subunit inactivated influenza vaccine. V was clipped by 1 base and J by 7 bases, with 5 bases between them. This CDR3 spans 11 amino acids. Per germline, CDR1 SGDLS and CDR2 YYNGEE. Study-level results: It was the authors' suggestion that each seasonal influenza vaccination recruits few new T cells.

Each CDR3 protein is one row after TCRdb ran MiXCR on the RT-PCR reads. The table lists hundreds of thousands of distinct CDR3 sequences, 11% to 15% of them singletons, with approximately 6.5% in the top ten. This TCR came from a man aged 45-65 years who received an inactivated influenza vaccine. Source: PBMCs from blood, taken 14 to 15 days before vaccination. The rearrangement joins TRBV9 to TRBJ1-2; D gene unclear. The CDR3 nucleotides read TGTGCCAGCAGCGTAAGCGGTGGCTACACCTTC. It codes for CASSVSGGYTF.